Each of the 18 T cell receptor beta chains below was sequenced from the same sample in a study of OX40 agonist ivuxolimab in advanced cancers. The data were produced by immunoSEQ multiplex PCR, yet TCRdb's version contains in-frame clones alone and is incomplete. The sample carries 70,000 or so clones, more than 80% recorded once. Sequenced material: CD4+ or CD8+ T cells sorted from blood, taken in a trial of the OX40 agonist ivuxolimab. These receptors originate from an adult with an advanced solid tumor such as melanoma, head and neck, liver or kidney cancer.

This sequence joins TRBV13 and TRBJ1-2, with 10 bases matching TRBD1. Unmatched junction bases numbered 6, after V lost 1 base and J lost 4 bases. In germline, CDR1 is PRHDT, CDR2 FYEKMQ (reference sequence). There are 16 residues in the CDR3. CDR3: CASSLVRGQGTYGYTF. CDR3 coding DNA: TGTGCCAGCAGCTTAGTAAGGGGACAGGGGACCTATGGCTACACCTTC.

This chain joins TRBV28 and TRBJ2-7; D perhaps matches TRBD1 (5 bases). V was shortened by 7 bases and J by 1 base, with 17 bases between the two germline ends. From germline, CDR1 is MDHEN and CDR2 SYDVKM. This CDR3 has 15 amino acids. CDR3 nucleotides: TGTGCCAGCATTAGGTGGGGCTCAGGGTCCTACGAGCAGTACTTC. Residues: CASIRWGSGSYEQYF.

The CDR3 sequence: CSARPGYEQYF. DNA of the CDR3: TGCAGTGCCCGTCCAGGGTACGAGCAGTACTTC. The chain has TRBV20-1 and TRBJ2-7; a possible D gene is TRBD1 (5 bases). V gave up 6 bases and J gave up 4 bases, with 10 bases separating them. CDR1 is DFQATT, CDR2 SNEGSKA, per germline (reference sequence). The CDR3 spans 11 residues.

This sequence joins TRBV27 and TRBJ1-1, with D perhaps TRBD1 (5 bases). CDR3 size: 14 residues. CDR1 and CDR2 (germline): MNHEY, SMNVEV (reference sequence). With 3 bases removed from V and 0 bases from J, the gap between germline ends came to 8 bases. DNA of the CDR3: TGTGCCAGCAGTTTTCAGGGATTGAACACTGAAGCTTTCTTT. Translated, it gives CASSFQGLNTEAFF.

Comments on this clone: The junction shows a germline mismatch at one end, possibly a read error. The rearrangement joins TRBV7-9 to TRBJ2-7; 7 nucleotides line up with TRBD1. The CDR3 is made up of 15 amino acids. Germline CDR1 is SEHNR and CDR2 is FQNEAQ (reference sequence). The DNA for the CDR3 is TGTGCCAGCACCTTATCACAGGGGCGCTCCTACGAGCAGTACTTC. It yields the protein CASTLSQGRSYEQYF.

This chain joins TRBV4-1 and TRBJ1-5; tentative D call: TRBD1 (5 bases). V lost 1 base to trimming and J lost 2 bases, with 9 bases between them. Germline V CDR1 and CDR2: MGHRA, YSYEKL. The CDR3 spans 15 residues. The chain's CDR3 is CASSQVETGNQPQHF. CDR3 bases: TGCGCCAGCAGCCAAGTGGAGACAGGCAATCAGCCCCAGCATTTT.

With regard to this clone: Other DNA sequences in the same sample also yield this CDR3. This sequence joins TRBV18 and TRBJ1-2, with 7 bases lining up with TRBD1. The CDR3 loop spans 14 amino acids. After removal of 2 bases from V and 4 bases from J, the junction contained 4 bases not matched to a gene. CDR1 is KGHSH and CDR2 is LQKENI in the germline V gene. The CDR3 reads CASSPTRGGYGYTF. For the CDR3, the DNA is TGTGCCAGCTCACCAACCAGGGGGGGCTATGGCTACACCTTC.

The rearrangement links TRBV7-8 to TRBJ2-7; D unclear. Germline lookup yields CDR1 SGHVS and CDR2 FQNEAQ. The CDR3 sequence is 14 residues long. The germline V and J ends were trimmed by 2 bases and 2 bases, with 10 bases remaining between them. The CDR3 reads CASSLLVKPYEQYF. The CDR3 bases are TGTGCCAGCAGCTTACTGGTCAAACCCTACGAGCAGTACTTC.

V usage is TRBV19 and J usage is TRBJ1-3, with 7 bases fitting TRBD1. The CDR3 extends over 21 amino acids. Germline-derived CDR1 and CDR2 are LNHDA and SQIVND (reference sequence). V was clipped by 5 bases and J by 0 bases; unmatched bases: 22. The DNA of the CDR3 is TGTGCCAGTAGTCCGCTGATGAGGCGGGACAGTTCCCTCTTCTCTGGAAACACCATATATTTT. This gives the protein CASSPLMRRDSSLFSGNTIYF.

CDR3 sequence: CASSLRGGWSNQPQHF. The CDR3 DNA is TGTGCCAGCAGCTTGCGTGGGGGTTGGAGCAATCAGCCCCAGCATTTT. The rearrangement joins TRBV5-6 to TRBJ1-5, with D tentatively TRBD1 (5 bases). The length of the CDR3 is 16 residues. V lost 1 base and J lost 1, with 12 bases in between. Looked up from germline, CDR1 is SGHDT and CDR2 is YYEEEE.

This sequence joins TRBV9 and TRBJ2-2; D is undetermined. Germline CDR1 reads SGDLS; CDR2 reads YYNGEE. The CDR3 has 14 residues. Between the trimmed V and J ends, which lost 3 bases and 1 base, there was a span of 7 bases. The CDR3 reads CASSARLNTGELFF. CDR3 nucleotides: TGTGCCAGCAGCGCGCGGTTGAACACCGGGGAGCTGTTTTTT. Using reference TRBV9 and TRBJ2-2 for the parts outside the CDR3, the full variable domain is DSGVTQTPKHLITATGQRVTLRCSPRSGDLSVYWYQQSLDQGLQFLIQYYNGEERAKGNILERFSAQQFPDLHSELNLSSLELGDSALYFCASSARLNTGELFFGEGSRLTVL.

J is TRBJ2-1 and V is TRBV6-6, with D perhaps matching TRBD2 (5 bases). The CDR3 totals 15 residues. Trimming shortened V by 0 bases and J by 1 base, and 7 bases separated the two germline ends. The germline CDR1 and CDR2 sequences are MNHNY and SVGAGI (reference sequence). CDR3 DNA: TGTGCCAGCAGTTACTCTGGAGGTTCCTACAATGAGCAGTTCTTC. Protein sequence: CASSYSGGSYNEQFF.

The J gene is TRBJ2-7, the V gene TRBV7-8; 10 nucleotides line up with TRBD2. With V trimmed by 4 bases and J by 0 bases, 0 bases remained unmatched. CDR1 and CDR2 (germline): SGHVS, FQNEAQ. The CDR3 has 14 amino acids. The DNA for the CDR3 is TGTGCCAGCAGCTCTAGCGGGGGCTCCTACGAGCAGTACTTC. This codes for CASSSSGGSYEQYF. Using reference TRBV7-8 and TRBJ2-7 for the parts outside the CDR3, the full variable domain is GAGVSQSPRYKVAKRGQDVALRCDPISGHVSLFWYQQALGQGPEFLTYFQNEAQLDKSGLPSDRFFAERPEGSVSTLKIQRTQQEDSAVYLCASSSSGGSYEQYFGPGTRLTVT.

CDR3 sequence: CASNILFAGRNGYTF. DNA for the CDR3: TGTGCCAGCAACATACTATTTGCGGGAAGGAATGGCTACACCTTC. The chain recombines TRBV11-2 with TRBJ1-2; D ambiguous. Trimming cost V 7 bases and J 6 bases, with 21 bases left between them. The CDR3 is made up of 15 amino acids. The germline V gene encodes CDR1 SGHAT and CDR2 FQNNGV.

This clone was detected only a few times. The chain employs TRBV5-8 and TRBJ1-1; 9 bases match TRBD1. CDR1 SGHTS and CDR2 YDEGEE come from the germline V gene. This CDR3 region has 16 residues. J was trimmed by 0 bases and V by 3 bases; bases with no gene match: 6. CDR3 protein: CASSSQGTGMNTEAFF. Here the CDR3 DNA reads TGTGCCAGCAGCTCCCAGGGGACAGGGATGAACACTGAAGCTTTCTTT.

This sequence joins TRBV29-1 and TRBJ2-7, with 9 bases identical to TRBD1. Trimming at V came to 5 bases and at J to 6 bases, leaving 8 bases not matched to a gene. The CDR3 contains 13 residues. In germline, CDR1 is SQVTM, CDR2 ANQGSEA. CDR3 nucleotide sequence: TGCAGCGTTCAAGGACAGGGGAGCCGCGAGCAGTACTTC. Residues: CSVQGQGSREQYF.

The chain is built from TRBV18 and TRBJ1-1; 9 bases match TRBD1. V lost 3 bases and J lost 1; bases outside the gene matches: 6. The CDR3 sequence is 16 residues long. Per germline, CDR1 KGHSH and CDR2 LQKENI. The CDR3 sequence: CASSPSTGGANTEAFF. The CDR3 bases are TGTGCCAGCTCACCCTCGACAGGGGGGGCGAACACTGAAGCTTTCTTT. The full variable domain, its missing parts supplied by reference TRBV18 and TRBJ1-1, is NAGVMQNPRHLVRRRGQEARLRCSPMKGHSHVYWYRQLPEEGLKFMVYLQKENIIDESGMPKERFSAEFPKEGPSILRIQQVVRGDSAAYFCASSPSTGGANTEAFFGQGTRLTVV.

The rearrangement uses TRBV5-1 and TRBJ2-1; 7 bases are a match to TRBD1. From germline, CDR1 is SGHRS and CDR2 YFSETQ. V lost 0 bases, J lost 4 bases, and 1 base stayed unmatched. The CDR3 consists of 14 residues. As DNA, the CDR3 is TGCGCCAGCAGCTTGGAGACAGGGTACAATGAGCAGTTCTTC. Protein: CASSLETGYNEQFF. Looking up the rest from reference TRBV5-1 and TRBJ2-1 gives the full variable domain: KAGVTQTPRYLIKTRGQQVTLSCSPISGHRSVSWYQQTPGQGLQFLFEYFSETQRNKGNFPGRFSGRQFSNSRSEMNVSTLELGDSALYLCASSLETGYNEQFFGPGTRLTVL.